These 27 T cell receptor beta chains originate from one sample sequenced in a study of blood T cell repertoires in COVID-19. The protocol was immunoSEQ multiplex PCR, while the TCRdb copy is restricted to in-frame clones and leaves out a portion. The sample has a few hundred thousand clones; more than 70% are singletons. The sequenced sample consisted of peripheral blood. These receptor sequences come from a woman in her fifties or sixties with COVID-19, enrolled during active disease.

This clone showed up just once. The rearrangement joins TRBV9 to TRBJ2-5; the match to TRBD2 covers 12 bases. With 0 bases clipped from V and 4 bases from J, the junction kept 7 bases outside the gene matches. Germline CDR1 reads SGDLS; CDR2 reads YYNGEE. The CDR3 extends over 17 amino acids. The CDR3 is CASSVGASGGASETQYF. In DNA form, the CDR3 reads TGTGCCAGCAGCGTAGGGGCTAGCGGGGGGGCCTCAGAGACCCAGTACTTC.

Of note for this clone: At one end the junction does not follow the germline gene, possibly because of a read error. The rearrangement uses TRBV6-5 and TRBJ1-1; the match to TRBD1 covers 7 bases. The length of the CDR3 is 13 residues. Germline assignment: CDR1 MNHEY and CDR2 SVGAGI. CDR3 residues: CAGSYRGNTEAFF. The CDR3 DNA follows: TGTGCCGGCAGTTACAGGGGCAACACTGAAGCTTTCTTT.

The CDR3 protein is CSVDRAGSQYF. DNA of the CDR3: TGCAGCGTTGACAGGGCTGGGTCCCAGTACTTC. This sequence joins TRBV29-1 and TRBJ2-5; D perhaps matches TRBD1 (5 bases). Germline V gene lookup returns CDR1 SQVTM and CDR2 ANQGSEA. V lost 3 bases to trimming and J lost 9 bases, with 11 bases between them. This CDR3 has 11 amino acids.

The chain joins TRBV24-1 to TRBJ1-4; 8 nucleotides match TRBD1. The CDR3 is made up of 15 amino acids. V was pared by 5 bases and J by 6 bases, with 7 bases of the junction left unmatched. Germline V gene sequence: CDR1 KGHDR, CDR2 SFDVKD. CDR3 nucleotides: TGTGCCACCAGTGCAGGGGGCGCCGAGGATGAAAAACTGTTTTTT. Its translation is CATSAGGAEDEKLFF.

This chain connects TRBV2 to TRBJ2-3, with D possibly being TRBD1 (7 bases). CDR1 and CDR2 (germline): SNHLY, FYNNEI. Trimming shortened V by 6 bases and J by 1 base, and 14 bases separated the two germline ends. CDR3 size: 15 residues. CDR3 in amino acids: CASSPGGLRTDTQYF. CDR3 DNA: TGTGCCAGCAGCCCAGGGGGACTTCGCACAGATACGCAGTATTTT.

The rearrangement joins TRBV7-9 to TRBJ1-2, with 9 bases fitting TRBD1. The CDR3 covers 14 residues. Trimming at V came to 3 bases and at J to 2 bases, leaving 1 base not matched to a gene. The V gene's germline CDR1 is SEHNR and CDR2 FQNEAQ (reference sequence). CDR3 nucleotides: TGTGCCAGCAGCTTCGGGACAGGGAACTATGGCTACACCTTC. It is translated as CASSFGTGNYGYTF.

This chain links TRBV6-1 with TRBJ2-5, with D hard to call. There are 16 residues in the CDR3. The germline V and J ends were trimmed by 4 bases and 2 bases, with 17 bases remaining between them. The germline V gene encodes CDR1 MNHNS and CDR2 SASEGT. The CDR3 region has the DNA TGTGCCAGCAGTGGTGCCACCTCGGGTAAACAAGAGACCCAGTACTTC. This translates into CASSGATSGKQETQYF.

The CDR3 sequence is CASSFRGYEQFF. As DNA, the CDR3 is TGTGCCAGCAGTTTTCGAGGGTATGAGCAGTTCTTC. V and J are TRBV28 and TRBJ2-1; D is possibly TRBD2 (5 bases). V was cut by 3 bases and J by 8 bases, with 8 bases left in between. Germline lookup yields CDR1 MDHEN and CDR2 SYDVKM. This CDR3 comprises 12 residues.

J is TRBJ1-5 and V is TRBV30, with TRBD1 identical over 7 bases. CDR1 and CDR2 (germline): GTSNPN, SVGIG (reference sequence). This CDR3 is 14 amino acids long. Trimming at V came to 0 bases and at J to 2 bases, leaving 1 base not matched to a gene. DNA for the CDR3: TGTGCCTGGAGTGTAACAGGGGGCAATCAGCCCCAGCATTTT. The encoded protein is CAWSVTGGNQPQHF.

The V gene is TRBV25-1, the J gene TRBJ1-1; 12 bases fit TRBD1. The ends lost 8 bases at V and 7 bases at J; junction bases unmatched: 8. The CDR3 consists of 14 residues. The germline gives CDR1 MGHDK, CDR2 SYGVNS. The DNA for the CDR3 is TGTGCCAGCTCCGGGACAGGGGGCTTAAATGAAGCTTTCTTT. Amino acids: CASSGTGGLNEAFF.

The rearrangement uses TRBV27 and TRBJ1-6; unclear D gene. CDR3 length: 17 residues. The germline CDR1 and CDR2 sequences are MNHEY and SMNVEV (reference sequence). V was pared by 3 bases and J by 0 bases, with 12 bases between. CDR3 region: CASSLGPCSSYNSPLHF. CDR3 sequence (DNA): TGTGCCAGCAGTTTGGGCCCCTGTAGCTCCTATAATTCACCCCTCCACTTT.

This sequence joins TRBV6-5 and TRBJ2-7; D may be TRBD1 (5 bases). This CDR3 is 13 amino acids long. Between the trimmed V and J ends, which lost 6 bases and 0 bases, there was a span of 9 bases. Germline V gives CDR1 MNHEY, CDR2 SVGAGI. CDR3 protein: CASRPGSSYEQYF. The CDR3 nucleotides read TGTGCCAGCAGACCAGGGTCCTCCTACGAGCAGTACTTC.

V gene TRBV28 combines with J gene TRBJ1-2; D is undetermined. V shed 2 bases and J shed 7 bases, with 11 bases lying between them. The CDR3 extends over 13 amino acids. Germline loops: CDR1 MDHEN, CDR2 SYDVKM. The CDR3 spells CASSLDPTRGYTF. The CDR3, as DNA: TGTGCCAGCAGTTTAGACCCGACACGTGGCTACACCTTC.

In this sample, this clone turned up once. This chain joins TRBV6-6 and TRBJ1-2; D is unclear. V was trimmed by 8 bases and J by 4 bases, leaving 14 bases between them. The CDR3 is made up of 13 amino acids. Germline V gene lookup returns CDR1 MNHNY and CDR2 SVGAGI (reference sequence). The CDR3 sequence: CASRRSIVYGYTF. CDR3 DNA sequence: TGTGCCAGCCGGAGGAGCATTGTCTATGGCTACACCTTC.

The table lists this clone with a count of one. The chain links TRBV18 to TRBJ1-1; 10 positions agree with TRBD1. V shed 3 bases, J shed 6 bases, and the junction held 7 bases outside the gene matches. CDR1 and CDR2 (germline): KGHSH, LQKENI. The CDR3 has 15 residues. In nucleotides, the CDR3 is TGTGCCAGCTCACCCCAGGACAGGGGGTACGCTGAAGCTTTCTTT. Amino acids: CASSPQDRGYAEAFF.

The chain carries TRBV10-3 and TRBJ1-1; D is uncertain. This CDR3 contains 16 residues. V gave up 0 bases and J gave up 2 bases, with 13 bases separating them. Germline V lookup: CDR1 ENHRY, CDR2 SYGVKD. This CDR3 is CAISESPRRVNTEAFF. The CDR3 DNA reads as TGTGCCATCAGTGAGTCCCCAAGGAGGGTAAACACTGAAGCTTTCTTT.

CDR3 in DNA: TGTGCCAGCAGCTTGGCACTATCTTACTACAATGAGCAGTTCTTC. Its translation is CASSLALSYYNEQFF. J is TRBJ2-1 and V is TRBV5-6, with D uncertain. The ends were cut back, 0 bases at V and 3 bases at J, with 10 bases in the middle. From germline, CDR1 is SGHDT and CDR2 YYEEEE. The CDR3 is 15 residues long.

This clone was picked up one time. This chain uses TRBV28 with TRBJ2-3, with 10 bases aligning to TRBD1. The CDR3 extends over 15 amino acids. The V and J ends lost 3 bases and 3 bases, in that order; junction bases with no gene match: 3. The germline CDR1 and CDR2 sequences are MDHEN and SYDVKM. The CDR3 sequence: CASSFRTGGTDTQYF. The CDR3 coding sequence is TGTGCCAGCAGTTTCAGGACAGGGGGTACAGATACGCAGTATTTT.

The chain couples TRBV9 to TRBJ1-1; D not certain. Germline V gene sequence: CDR1 SGDLS, CDR2 YYNGEE. This CDR3 region has 13 residues. Trimming shortened V by 6 bases and J by 3 bases, and 12 bases separated the two germline ends. Written as DNA, the CDR3 is TGTGCCAGCACCGCCTGGGGAGACACTGAAGCTTTCTTT. It is translated as CASTAWGDTEAFF.

The rearrangement links TRBV12-3 or TRBV12-4 to TRBJ1-2; 9 bases line up with TRBD1. CDR3 length: 12 amino acids. V shed 7 bases and J 8 bases; nucleotides not matched to a gene: 5. The CDR3 loop reads CASTRQGGGYTF. The CDR3 DNA is TGTGCCAGCACCAGACAGGGGGGAGGCTACACCTTC.

The rearrangement joins TRBV28 to TRBJ1-2; possible D gene TRBD1, 5 bases. Trimming removed 3 bases from V and 5 bases from J, with 13 bases in between. The CDR3 is 14 amino acids. Germline CDR1 is MDHEN and CDR2 is SYDVKM. The CDR3: CASSFFRVGYGYTF. The CDR3 DNA is TGTGCCAGCAGTTTTTTCAGGGTAGGGTATGGCTACACCTTC.

The chain combines TRBV9 with TRBJ1-1; D is uncertain. The germline V and J ends were trimmed by 4 bases and 4 bases, with 17 bases remaining between them. The CDR3 has 15 amino acids. Germline loops: CDR1 SGDLS, CDR2 YYNGEE. CDR3 in amino acids: CASSPLSYESTEAFF. CDR3 nucleotides: TGTGCCAGCAGCCCCTTAAGCTACGAGAGCACTGAAGCTTTCTTT. Looking up the rest from reference TRBV9 and TRBJ1-1 gives the full variable domain: DSGVTQTPKHLITATGQRVTLRCSPRSGDLSVYWYQQSLDQGLQFLIQYYNGEERAKGNILERFSAQQFPDLHSELNLSSLELGDSALYFCASSPLSYESTEAFFGQGTRLTVV.

J is TRBJ1-1 and V is TRBV27; perhaps TRBD1 as D (5 bases). This CDR3 region has 14 residues. V gave up 5 bases and J gave up 6 bases, with 16 bases separating them. CDR1 is MNHEY and CDR2 is SMNVEV in the germline V gene (reference sequence). The CDR3 loop reads CASSAPGGESEAFF. CDR3 in DNA: TGTGCCAGCAGTGCCCCGGGGGGGGAATCTGAAGCTTTCTTT.

J is TRBJ1-1 and V is TRBV6-5; no reliable D call. CDR1 and CDR2 from the germline V gene are MNHEY and SVGAGI. This CDR3 is 14 amino acids long. Trimming took 0 bases from V and 4 from J, leaving 9 bases between them. The CDR3: CASSYSEFGTEAFF. In DNA, the CDR3 is TGTGCCAGCAGTTACTCAGAATTCGGCACTGAAGCTTTCTTT.

This chain joins TRBV12-5 and TRBJ2-7; 7 bases match TRBD1. The V gene's germline CDR1 is LGHNT and CDR2 FRNRAP. The CDR3 sequence is 17 residues long. V shed 5 bases, J shed 4 bases, and the junction held 17 bases outside the gene matches. CDR3 loop: CASGPTLDRQGGYEQYF. CDR3 in DNA: TGTGCTAGTGGTCCAACGCTCGATCGACAGGGTGGGTACGAGCAGTACTTC. Full variable domain (outside the CDR3, taken from reference TRBV12-5 and TRBJ2-7): DARVTQTPRHKVTEMGQEVTMRCQPILGHNTVFWYRQTMMQGLELLAYFRNRAPLDDSGMPKDRFSAEMPDATLATLKIQPSEPRDSAVYFCASGPTLDRQGGYEQYFGPGTRLTVT.

V is TRBV3-1 (or the pseudogene TRBV3-2) and J is TRBJ1-5; TRBD1 is a possible D gene (5 bases). The CDR3 extends over 15 amino acids. V was shortened by 1 base and J by 7 bases, with 14 bases between the two germline ends. Germline V lookup: CDR1 LGHDT, CDR2 YNNKEL (reference sequence). The CDR3 DNA is TGTGCCAGCAGCCAAGGAGTCCAGGGAGGACAGCCCCAGCATTTT. Translated, it gives CASSQGVQGGQPQHF.

This chain connects TRBV11-3 to TRBJ1-1; possibly TRBD1 for D (5 bases). Germline loops: CDR1 SGHNT, CDR2 YENEEA. With 4 bases removed from V and 1 base from J, the gap between germline ends came to 16 bases. This CDR3 has 16 amino acids. The CDR3 is CASSSGQVATNTEAFF. CDR3 DNA: TGTGCCAGCAGCTCAGGGCAGGTGGCGACGAACACTGAAGCTTTCTTT.